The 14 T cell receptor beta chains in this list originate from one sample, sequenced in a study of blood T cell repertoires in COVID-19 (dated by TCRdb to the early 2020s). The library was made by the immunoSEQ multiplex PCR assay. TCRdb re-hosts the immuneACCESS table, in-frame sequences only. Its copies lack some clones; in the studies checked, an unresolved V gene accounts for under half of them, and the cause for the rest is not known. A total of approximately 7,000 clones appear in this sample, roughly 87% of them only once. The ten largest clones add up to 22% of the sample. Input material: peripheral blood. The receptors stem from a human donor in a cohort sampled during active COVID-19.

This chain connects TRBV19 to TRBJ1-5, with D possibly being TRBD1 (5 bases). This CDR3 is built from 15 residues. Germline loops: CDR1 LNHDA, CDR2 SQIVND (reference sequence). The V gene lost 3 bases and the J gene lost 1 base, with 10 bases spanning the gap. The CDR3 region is CASSISGESNQPQHF. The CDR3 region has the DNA TGTGCCAGTAGTATCTCGGGGGAAAGCAATCAGCCCCAGCATTTT. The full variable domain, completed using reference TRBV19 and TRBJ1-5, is DGGITQSPKYLFRKEGQNVTLSCEQNLNHDAMYWYRQDPGQGLRLIYYSQIVNDFQKGDIAEGYSVSREKKESFPLTVTSAQKNPTAFYLCASSISGESNQPQHFGDGTRLSIL.

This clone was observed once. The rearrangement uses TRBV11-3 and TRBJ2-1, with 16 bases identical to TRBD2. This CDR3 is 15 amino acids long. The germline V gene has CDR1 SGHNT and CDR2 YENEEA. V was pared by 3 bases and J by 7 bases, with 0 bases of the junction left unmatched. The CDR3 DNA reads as TGTGCCAGCAGCTTGGGACTAGCGGGAGGGAATGAGCAGTTCTTC. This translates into CASSLGLAGGNEQFF.

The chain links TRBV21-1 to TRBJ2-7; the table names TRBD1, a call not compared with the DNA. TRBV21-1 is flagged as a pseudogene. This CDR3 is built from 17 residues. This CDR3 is CASSKGGFGTDYYEQYF. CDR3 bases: TGTGCCAGCAGCAAAGGAGGGTTTGGGACAGACTACTACGAGCAGTACTTC.

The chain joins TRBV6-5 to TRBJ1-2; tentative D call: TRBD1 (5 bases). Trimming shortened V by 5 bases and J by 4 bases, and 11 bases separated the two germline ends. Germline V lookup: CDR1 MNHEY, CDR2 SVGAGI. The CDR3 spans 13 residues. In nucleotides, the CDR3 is TGTGCCAGCAGTATCGACAGTTTCTATGGCTACACCTTC. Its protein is CASSIDSFYGYTF.

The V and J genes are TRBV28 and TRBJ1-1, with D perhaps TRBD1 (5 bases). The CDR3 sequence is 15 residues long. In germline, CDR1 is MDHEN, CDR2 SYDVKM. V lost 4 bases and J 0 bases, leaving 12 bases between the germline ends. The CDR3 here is CASSSTGGMNTEAFF. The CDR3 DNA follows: TGTGCCAGCAGTTCCACGGGGGGGATGAACACTGAAGCTTTCTTT.

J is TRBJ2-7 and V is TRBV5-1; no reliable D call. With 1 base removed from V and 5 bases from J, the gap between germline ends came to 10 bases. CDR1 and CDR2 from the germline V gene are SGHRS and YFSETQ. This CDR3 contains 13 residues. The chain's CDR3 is CASSLQEYNEQYF. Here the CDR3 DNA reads TGCGCCAGCAGCTTGCAAGAATACAACGAGCAGTACTTC.

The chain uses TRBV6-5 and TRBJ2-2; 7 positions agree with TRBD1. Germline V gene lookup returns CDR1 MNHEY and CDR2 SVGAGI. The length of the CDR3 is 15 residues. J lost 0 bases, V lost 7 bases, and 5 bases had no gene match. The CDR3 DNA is TGTGCCAGCAAAAAAGGGACAGCGAACACCGGGGAGCTGTTTTTT. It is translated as CASKKGTANTGELFF.

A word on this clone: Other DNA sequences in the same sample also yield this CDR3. The CDR3 coding sequence is TGTGCCAGCAGCGTAAGAGGGAGGTACCAAGAGACCCAGTACTTC. Amino acids: CASSVRGRYQETQYF. The rearrangement links TRBV9 to TRBJ2-5, with D possibly TRBD2 on 6 matching bases. The CDR3 loop spans 15 amino acids. Germline CDR1 SGDLS, CDR2 YYNGEE. Trimming pared 1 base from V and 0 bases from J, leaving 10 bases between.

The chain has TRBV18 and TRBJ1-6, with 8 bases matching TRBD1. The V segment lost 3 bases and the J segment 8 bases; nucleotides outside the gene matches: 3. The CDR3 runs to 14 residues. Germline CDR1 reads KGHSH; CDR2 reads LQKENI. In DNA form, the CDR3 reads TGTGCCAGCTCACCGACACAGGGGGATTCACCCCTCCACTTT. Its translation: CASSPTQGDSPLHF.

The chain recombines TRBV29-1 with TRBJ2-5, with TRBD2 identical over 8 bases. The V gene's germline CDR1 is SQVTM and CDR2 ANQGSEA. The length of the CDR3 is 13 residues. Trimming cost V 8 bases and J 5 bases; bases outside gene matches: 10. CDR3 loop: CSSGLAFRETQYF. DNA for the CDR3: TGCAGCTCTGGACTAGCCTTTAGGGAGACCCAGTACTTC.

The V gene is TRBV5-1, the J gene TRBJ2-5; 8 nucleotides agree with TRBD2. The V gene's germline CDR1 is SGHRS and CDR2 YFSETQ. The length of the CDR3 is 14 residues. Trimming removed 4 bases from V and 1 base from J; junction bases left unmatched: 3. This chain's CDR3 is CASSHSGGQETQYF. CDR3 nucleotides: TGCGCCAGCAGCCACAGCGGGGGCCAAGAGACCCAGTACTTC.

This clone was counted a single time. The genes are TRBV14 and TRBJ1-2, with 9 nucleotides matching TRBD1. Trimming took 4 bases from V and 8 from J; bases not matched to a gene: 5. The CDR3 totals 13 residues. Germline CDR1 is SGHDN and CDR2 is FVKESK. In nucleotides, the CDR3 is TGTGCCAGCAGCCCCCGGACAGGGGCCGGCTACACCTTC. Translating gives CASSPRTGAGYTF.

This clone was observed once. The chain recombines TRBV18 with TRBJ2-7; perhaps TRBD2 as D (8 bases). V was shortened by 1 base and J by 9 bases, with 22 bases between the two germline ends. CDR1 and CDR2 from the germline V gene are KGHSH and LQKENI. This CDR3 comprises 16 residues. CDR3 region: CASSPQLAEGPGGQYF. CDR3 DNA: TGTGCCAGCTCACCACAACTAGCGGAGGGCCCAGGGGGGCAGTACTTC.

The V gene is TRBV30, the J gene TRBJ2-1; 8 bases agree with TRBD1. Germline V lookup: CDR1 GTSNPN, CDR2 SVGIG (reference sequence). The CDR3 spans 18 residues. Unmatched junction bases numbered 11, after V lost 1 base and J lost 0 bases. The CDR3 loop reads CAWSGAGGDPFSYNEQFF. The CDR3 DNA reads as TGTGCCTGGAGTGGGGCAGGGGGCGACCCGTTCTCCTACAATGAGCAGTTCTTC.